This T cell receptor (beta chain) was recorded in a study of blood T cells in healthy people across ages (dated by TCRdb to 2015 to 2017). At the level of the whole study: In model experiments, template switching captured roughly one uniquely barcoded TCR beta cDNA molecule for every two T cells. To avoid experimental bias, donors of different ages were spread randomly across the sequencing lanes. The study measured age-related changes in TCR beta repertoire diversity using deep sequencing normalized with unique cDNA molecular identifiers. Donors were grouped into four age groups: young (average roughly 17 years), middle-aged (under 40), aged (62) and long-lived (over 80). Two additional independent replicas of 1 million unique cDNA reads from the same blood draw were analyzed for two donors (one aged 18 to 30 and one aged 80 or older). Paper-wide results and their limitations: Since profiling was done on bulk unsorted PBMCs, naive and antigen-experienced compartments could not be conclusively compared. Because the CMV infection status of the donors was unknown, age-related changes in expanded clonotypes may potentially have been confounded. Compared with the aged group, more naive CD4+ T cells, fewer expanded clones and increased TCR diversity were shown by the long-lived group, suggesting age selection. Observed TCR beta diversity correlated strongly with the percentage of naive T cells measured by flow cytometry. Estimates of total diversity from one million sequenced T cells were regarded as lower bounds and underestimates. Observed TCR beta diversity per million T cells fell roughly linearly with age, and a significant reduction was already apparent by age about 38.

CDR1 and CDR2 were assigned from the germline V gene (reference sequence) as DFQATT and SNEGSKA. Germline trimming: 5 bases from V, 4 bases from J; junction bases outside gene matches: 4. The CDR3 runs 12 amino acids, cysteine and phenylalanine included. Only CDR3 DNA remains: 36 bases, in frame from the first base. Details on this clonotype: Its target antigen remains unknown. Base quality data are lacking; no much larger clone is found one base away.

Library preparation used 5' RACE. The listed sequencing device is Illumina HiSeq 2500. A second roughly 6 to 12 cycle PCR used a sample-barcoded 5' primer and a J-beta primer mix. A template-switch 5' adaptor carrying 12 random nucleotides introduced a unique molecular identifier onto each TCR beta cDNA molecule. Each sample yielded at least 2.5 million CDR3-containing paired-end reads. First-strand cDNA was synthesized from all RNA with the Mint cDNA synthesis kit, primed by a TRBC-specific oligonucleotide. Following uracil-DNA glycosylase treatment, a first 18-cycle PCR with universal primers M1SS and BC2_uni_R was performed on all cDNA. The authors processed their data as follows. Each sample was normalized by randomly selecting 1 million high-quality reads, each carrying a distinct molecular identifier. Reads with shared molecular identifiers were discarded instead of being binned into consensus sequences. MiTCR, run with a Q25 quality threshold and the strictest error-elimination algorithm, handled CDR3 identification, clonotype clustering and error correction. Lower-bound total TCR beta diversity was estimated with a nonparametric unseen species model using Euler transformation. In-frame beta chains were kept once TCRdb had trimmed the public reads at Q25 with fastp and called clones with MiXCR. Merged by CDR3 protein, the rows form single entries marked with the most common genes and DNA. The V and J calls were not made by the authors but by TCRdb's processing. Within this sample are some 710,000 distinct CDR3 sequences, with 22% of them counted one time only. The ten largest clones take up roughly a fifth of the sample.

The donors were 40 or so Caucasian individuals from Russia, aged roughly 6 to 90 years, who were systemically healthy. Each donor gave approximately 9.4 milliliters of peripheral blood, drawn into EDTA-treated Vacutainer tubes. Ficoll-Paque density-gradient centrifugation was used to isolate PBMCs, with at least 7 million per sample. Total RNA, at least 5 micrograms per sample, was extracted from PBMCs with Trizol reagent. For every donor, flow cytometry on a PBMC aliquot measured the percentage of naive CD45RAhigh/CD27high T cells. What was sequenced was blood. The sequence was obtained from a man in his sixties or seventies in good health. The chain employs TRBV20-1 and TRBJ2-5; 7 central bases correspond to TRBD1. The sequenced DNA is TGCAGTGCTCCGACAGGGCGAGAGACCCAGTACTTC. Its protein reads: CSAPTGRETQYF.